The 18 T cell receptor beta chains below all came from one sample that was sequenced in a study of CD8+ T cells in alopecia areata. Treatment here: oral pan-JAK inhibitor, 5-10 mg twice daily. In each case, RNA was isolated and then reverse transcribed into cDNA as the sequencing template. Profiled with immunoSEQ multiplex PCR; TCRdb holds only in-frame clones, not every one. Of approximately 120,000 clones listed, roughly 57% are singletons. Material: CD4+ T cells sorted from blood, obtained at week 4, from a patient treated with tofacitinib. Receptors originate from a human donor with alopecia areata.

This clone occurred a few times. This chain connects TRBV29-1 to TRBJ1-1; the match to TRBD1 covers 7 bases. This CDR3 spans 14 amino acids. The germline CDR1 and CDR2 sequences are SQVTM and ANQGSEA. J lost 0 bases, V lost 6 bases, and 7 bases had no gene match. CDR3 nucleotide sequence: TGCAGCGTGACAGGGTTCCGGATGAACACTGAAGCTTTCTTT. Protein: CSVTGFRMNTEAFF.

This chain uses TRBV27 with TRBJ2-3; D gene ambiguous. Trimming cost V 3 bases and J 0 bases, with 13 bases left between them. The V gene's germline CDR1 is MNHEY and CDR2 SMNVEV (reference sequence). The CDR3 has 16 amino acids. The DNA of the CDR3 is TGTGCCAGCAGTTTCCTCCTATCCACTAGCACAGATACGCAGTATTTT. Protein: CASSFLLSTSTDTQYF.

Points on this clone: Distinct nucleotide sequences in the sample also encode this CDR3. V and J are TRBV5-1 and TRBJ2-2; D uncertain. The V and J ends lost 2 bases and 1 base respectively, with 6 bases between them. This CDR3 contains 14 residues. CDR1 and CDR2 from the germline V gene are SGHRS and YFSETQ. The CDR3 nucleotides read TGCGCCAGCAGCTTAGGCCAGAACACCGGGGAGCTGTTTTTT. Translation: CASSLGQNTGELFF.

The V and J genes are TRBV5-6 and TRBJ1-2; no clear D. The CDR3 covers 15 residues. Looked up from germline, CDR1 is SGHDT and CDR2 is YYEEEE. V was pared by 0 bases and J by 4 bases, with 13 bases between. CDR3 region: CASSLGNTASYGYTF. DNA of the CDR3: TGTGCCAGCAGCTTGGGGAACACAGCAAGCTATGGCTACACCTTC.

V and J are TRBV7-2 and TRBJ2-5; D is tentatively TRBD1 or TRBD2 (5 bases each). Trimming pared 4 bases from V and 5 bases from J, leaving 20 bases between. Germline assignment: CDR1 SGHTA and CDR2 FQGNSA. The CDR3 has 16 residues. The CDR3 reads CASSSRVARWGETQYF. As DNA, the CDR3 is TGTGCCAGCAGCTCCCGGGTCGCCCGCTGGGGGGAGACCCAGTACTTC.

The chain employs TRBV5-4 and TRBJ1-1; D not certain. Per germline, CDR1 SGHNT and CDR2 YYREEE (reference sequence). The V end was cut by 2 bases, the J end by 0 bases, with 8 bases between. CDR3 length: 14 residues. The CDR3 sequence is CASSFPTLNTEAFF. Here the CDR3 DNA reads TGTGCCAGCAGCTTCCCGACACTGAACACTGAAGCTTTCTTT.

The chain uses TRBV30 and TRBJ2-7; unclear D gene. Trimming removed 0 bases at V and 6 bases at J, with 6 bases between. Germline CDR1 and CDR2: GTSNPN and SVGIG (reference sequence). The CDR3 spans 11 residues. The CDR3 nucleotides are TGTGCCTGGAGTGTCGTTAGCGAGCAGTACTTC. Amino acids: CAWSVVSEQYF.

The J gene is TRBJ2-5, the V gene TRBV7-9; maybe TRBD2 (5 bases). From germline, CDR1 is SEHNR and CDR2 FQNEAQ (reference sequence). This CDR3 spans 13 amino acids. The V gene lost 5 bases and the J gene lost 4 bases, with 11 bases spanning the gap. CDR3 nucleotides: TGTGCCAGCAGCCTGGGGAGCGGAGAGACCCAGTACTTC. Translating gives CASSLGSGETQYF.

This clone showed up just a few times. CDR3 nucleotides: TGTGCCAGCCAGACCCCGACGGAAGGAAACACCATATATTTT. This gives the protein CASQTPTEGNTIYF. V and J are TRBV28 and TRBJ1-3, with no clear D. Germline V lookup: CDR1 MDHEN, CDR2 SYDVKM. The CDR3 totals 14 residues. V shed 8 bases and J shed 4 bases, with 15 bases lying between them.

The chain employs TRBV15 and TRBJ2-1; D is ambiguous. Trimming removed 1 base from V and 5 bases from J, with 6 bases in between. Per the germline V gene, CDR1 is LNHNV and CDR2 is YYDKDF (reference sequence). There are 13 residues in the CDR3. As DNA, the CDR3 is TGTGCCACCAGCAGAGTACCAAACAATGAGCAGTTCTTC. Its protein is CATSRVPNNEQFF.

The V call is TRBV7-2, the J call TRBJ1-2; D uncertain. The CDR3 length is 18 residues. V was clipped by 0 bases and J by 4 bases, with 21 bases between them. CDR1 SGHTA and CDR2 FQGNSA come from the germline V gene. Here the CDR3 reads CASSLAGGSGGASYGYTF. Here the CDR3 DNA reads TGTGCCAGCAGCTTAGCGGGAGGTTCCGGAGGAGCCTCCTATGGCTACACCTTC.

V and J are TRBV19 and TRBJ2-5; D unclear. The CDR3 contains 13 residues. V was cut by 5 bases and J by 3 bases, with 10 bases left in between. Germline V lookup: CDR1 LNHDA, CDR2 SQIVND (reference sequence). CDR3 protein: CASSPKEEETQYF. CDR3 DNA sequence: TGTGCCAGTAGTCCCAAAGAAGAAGAGACCCAGTACTTC.

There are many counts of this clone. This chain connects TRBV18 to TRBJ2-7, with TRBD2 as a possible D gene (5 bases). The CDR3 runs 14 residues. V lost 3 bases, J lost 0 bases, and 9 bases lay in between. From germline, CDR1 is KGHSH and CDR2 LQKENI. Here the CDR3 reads CASSPTDSSYEQYF. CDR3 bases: TGTGCCAGCTCACCGACGGACTCCTCCTACGAGCAGTACTTC.

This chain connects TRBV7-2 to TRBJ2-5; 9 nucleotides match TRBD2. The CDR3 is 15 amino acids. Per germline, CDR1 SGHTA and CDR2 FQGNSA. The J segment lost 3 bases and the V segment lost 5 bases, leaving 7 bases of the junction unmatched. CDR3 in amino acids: CASSPRVAGEETQYF. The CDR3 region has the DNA TGTGCCAGCAGCCCGAGGGTAGCGGGGGAAGAGACCCAGTACTTC.

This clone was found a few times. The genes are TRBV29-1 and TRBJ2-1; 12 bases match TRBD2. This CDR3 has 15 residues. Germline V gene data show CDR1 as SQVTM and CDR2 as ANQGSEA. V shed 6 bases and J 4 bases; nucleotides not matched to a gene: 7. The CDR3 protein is CSVGPLAGGYNEQFF. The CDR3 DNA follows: TGCAGCGTCGGCCCTCTAGCGGGGGGGTACAATGAGCAGTTCTTC.

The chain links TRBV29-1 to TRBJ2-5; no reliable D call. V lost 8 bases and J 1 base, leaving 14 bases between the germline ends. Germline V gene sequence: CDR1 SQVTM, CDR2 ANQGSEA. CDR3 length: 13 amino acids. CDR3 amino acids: CSRARNPQETQYF. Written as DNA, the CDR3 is TGCAGCCGCGCTAGGAACCCCCAAGAGACCCAGTACTTC.

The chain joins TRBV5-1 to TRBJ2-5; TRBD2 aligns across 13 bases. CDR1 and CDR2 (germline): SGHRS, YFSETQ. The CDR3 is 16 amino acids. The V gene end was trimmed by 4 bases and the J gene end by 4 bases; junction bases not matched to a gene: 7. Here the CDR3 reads CASSTGTSGGAETQYF. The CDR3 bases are TGCGCCAGCAGCACCGGAACTAGCGGGGGGGCAGAGACCCAGTACTTC.

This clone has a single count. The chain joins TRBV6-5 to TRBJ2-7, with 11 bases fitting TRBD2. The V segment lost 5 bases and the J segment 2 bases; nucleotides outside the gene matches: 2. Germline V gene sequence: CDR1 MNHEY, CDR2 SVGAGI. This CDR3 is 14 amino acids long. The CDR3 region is CASSGTSGAYEQYF. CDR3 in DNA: TGTGCCAGCAGTGGGACTAGCGGTGCCTACGAGCAGTACTTC.